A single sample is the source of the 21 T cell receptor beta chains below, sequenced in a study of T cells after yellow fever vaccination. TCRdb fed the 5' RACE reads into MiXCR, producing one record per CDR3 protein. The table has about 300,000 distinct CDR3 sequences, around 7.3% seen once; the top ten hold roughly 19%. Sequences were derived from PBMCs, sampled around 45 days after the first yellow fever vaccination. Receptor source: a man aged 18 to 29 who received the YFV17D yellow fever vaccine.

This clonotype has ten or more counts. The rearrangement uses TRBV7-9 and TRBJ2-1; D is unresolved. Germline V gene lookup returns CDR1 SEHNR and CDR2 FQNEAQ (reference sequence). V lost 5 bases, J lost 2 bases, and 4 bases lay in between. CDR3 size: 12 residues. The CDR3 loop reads CASSLAYNEQFF. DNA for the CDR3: TGTGCCAGCAGCCTCGCCTACAATGAGCAGTTCTTC.

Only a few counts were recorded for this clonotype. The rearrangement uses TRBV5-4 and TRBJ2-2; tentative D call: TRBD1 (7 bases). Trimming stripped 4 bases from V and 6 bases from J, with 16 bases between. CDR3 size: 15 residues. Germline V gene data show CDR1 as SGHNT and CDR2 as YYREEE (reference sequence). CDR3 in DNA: TGTGCCAGCAGCCGGAGGGACAGTGTGGCCGGGGAGCTGTTTTTT. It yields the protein CASSRRDSVAGELFF.

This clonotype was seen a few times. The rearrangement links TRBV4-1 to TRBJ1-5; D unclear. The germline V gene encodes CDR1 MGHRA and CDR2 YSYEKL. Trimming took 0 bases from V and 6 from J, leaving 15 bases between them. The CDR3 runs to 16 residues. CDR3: CASSQEVVGPSQPQHF. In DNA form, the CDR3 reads TGCGCCAGCAGCCAAGAGGTTGTGGGTCCGTCTCAGCCCCAGCATTTT.

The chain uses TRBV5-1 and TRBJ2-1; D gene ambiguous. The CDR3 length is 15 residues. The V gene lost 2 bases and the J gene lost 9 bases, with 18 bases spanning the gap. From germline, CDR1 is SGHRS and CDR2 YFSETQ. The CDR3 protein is CASSFQRGTGGEQFF. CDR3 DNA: TGCGCCAGCAGCTTTCAGCGAGGAACCGGTGGTGAGCAGTTCTTC.

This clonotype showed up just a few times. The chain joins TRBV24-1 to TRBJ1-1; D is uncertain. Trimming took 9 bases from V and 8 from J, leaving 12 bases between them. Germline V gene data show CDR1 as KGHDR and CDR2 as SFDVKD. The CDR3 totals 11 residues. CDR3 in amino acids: CATVLGSEAFF. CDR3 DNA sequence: TGTGCCACCGTATTGGGGAGCGAAGCTTTCTTT.

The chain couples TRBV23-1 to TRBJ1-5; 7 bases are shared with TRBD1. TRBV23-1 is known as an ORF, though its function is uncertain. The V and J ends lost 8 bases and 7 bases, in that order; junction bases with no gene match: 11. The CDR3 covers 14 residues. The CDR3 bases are TGCGCCAGCGGAGGGGGCAAGGAGGTCCAGCCCCAGCATTTT. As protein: CASGGGKEVQPQHF.

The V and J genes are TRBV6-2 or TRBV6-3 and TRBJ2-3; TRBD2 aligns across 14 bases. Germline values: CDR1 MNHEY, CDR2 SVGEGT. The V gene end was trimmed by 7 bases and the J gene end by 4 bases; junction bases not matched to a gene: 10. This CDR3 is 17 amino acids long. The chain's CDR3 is CASKVAGTSGGADTQYF. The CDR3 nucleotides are TGTGCCAGCAAAGTAGCCGGGACTAGCGGGGGTGCAGATACGCAGTATTTT.

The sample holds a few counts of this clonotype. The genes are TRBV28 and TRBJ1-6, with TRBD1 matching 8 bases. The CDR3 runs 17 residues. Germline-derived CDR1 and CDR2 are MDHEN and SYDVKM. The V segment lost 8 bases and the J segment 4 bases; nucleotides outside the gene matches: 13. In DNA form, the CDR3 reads TGTGCCAGCTCCCAATTACAGGGGGTGGGTTATAATTCACCCCTCCACTTT. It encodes CASSQLQGVGYNSPLHF.

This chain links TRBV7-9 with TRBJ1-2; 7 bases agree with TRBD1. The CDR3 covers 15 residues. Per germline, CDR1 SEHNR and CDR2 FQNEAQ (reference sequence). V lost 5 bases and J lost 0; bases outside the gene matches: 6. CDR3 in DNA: TGTGCCAGCAGCACATGGGACAGAGCTAACTATGGCTACACCTTC. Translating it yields CASSTWDRANYGYTF.

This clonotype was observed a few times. CDR3 bases: TGTGCCAGCTCCGGGGGGGTATTCTACGAGCAGTACGTC. Its translation is CASSGGVFYEQYV. The chain joins TRBV18 to TRBJ2-7; 8 positions match TRBD2. Germline trimming cut 6 bases from V and 3 bases from J; bases unmatched to any gene: 4. Germline V gene sequence: CDR1 KGHSH, CDR2 LQKENI. The CDR3 totals 13 residues.

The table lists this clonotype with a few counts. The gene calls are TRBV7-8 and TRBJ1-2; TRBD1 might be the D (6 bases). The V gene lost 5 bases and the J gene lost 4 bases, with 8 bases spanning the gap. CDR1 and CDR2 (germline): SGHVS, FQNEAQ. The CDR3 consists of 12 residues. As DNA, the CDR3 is TGTGCCAGCAGCATAGGGGGCTATGGCTACACCTTC. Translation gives CASSIGGYGYTF.

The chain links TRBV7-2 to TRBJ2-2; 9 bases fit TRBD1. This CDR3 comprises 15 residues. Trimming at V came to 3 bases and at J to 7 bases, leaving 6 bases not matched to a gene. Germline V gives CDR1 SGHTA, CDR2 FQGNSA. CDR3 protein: CASSFTGGSGGELFF. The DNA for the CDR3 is TGTGCCAGCAGCTTCACAGGGGGCAGTGGCGGGGAGCTGTTTTTT.

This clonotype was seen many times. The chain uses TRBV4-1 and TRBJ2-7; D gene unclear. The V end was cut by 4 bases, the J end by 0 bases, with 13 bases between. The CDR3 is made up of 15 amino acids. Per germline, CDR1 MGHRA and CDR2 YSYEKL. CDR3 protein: CASSRAFILSYEQYF. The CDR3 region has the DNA TGCGCCAGCAGCCGCGCGTTTATTCTCTCCTACGAGCAGTACTTC.

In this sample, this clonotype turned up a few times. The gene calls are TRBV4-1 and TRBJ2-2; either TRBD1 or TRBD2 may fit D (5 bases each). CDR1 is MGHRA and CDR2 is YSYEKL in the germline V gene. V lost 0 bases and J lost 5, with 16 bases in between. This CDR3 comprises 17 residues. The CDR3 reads CASSQDSAGSWTGELFF. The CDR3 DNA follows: TGCGCCAGCAGCCAAGATTCGGCAGGGAGTTGGACCGGGGAGCTGTTTTTT.

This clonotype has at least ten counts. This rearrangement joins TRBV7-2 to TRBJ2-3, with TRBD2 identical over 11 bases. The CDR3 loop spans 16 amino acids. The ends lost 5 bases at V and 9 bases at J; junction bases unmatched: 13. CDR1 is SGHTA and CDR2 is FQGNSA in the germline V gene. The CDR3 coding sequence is TGTGCCAGCAGCCCCAGTAGCGGGGGGGCTGGGGAGACGCAGTATTTT. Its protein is CASSPSSGGAGETQYF. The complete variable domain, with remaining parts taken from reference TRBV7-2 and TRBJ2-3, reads GAGVSQSPSNKVTEKGKDVELRCDPISGHTALYWYRQSLGQGLEFLIYFQGNSAPDKSGLPSDRFSAERTGGSVSTLTIQRTQQEDSAVYLCASSPSSGGAGETQYFGPGTRLTVL.

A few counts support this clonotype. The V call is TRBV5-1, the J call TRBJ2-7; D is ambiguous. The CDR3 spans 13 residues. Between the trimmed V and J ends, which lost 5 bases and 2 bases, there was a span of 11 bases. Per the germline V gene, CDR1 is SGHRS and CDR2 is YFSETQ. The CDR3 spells CASSKERAYEQYV. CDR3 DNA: TGCGCCAGCAGTAAAGAACGGGCCTACGAGCAGTACGTC.

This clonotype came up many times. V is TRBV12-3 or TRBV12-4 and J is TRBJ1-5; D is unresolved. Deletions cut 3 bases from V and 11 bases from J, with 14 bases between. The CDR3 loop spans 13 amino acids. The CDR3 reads CASSFSHLASQHF. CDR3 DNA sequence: TGTGCCAGCAGTTTTTCCCACCTCGCGTCCCAGCATTTT.

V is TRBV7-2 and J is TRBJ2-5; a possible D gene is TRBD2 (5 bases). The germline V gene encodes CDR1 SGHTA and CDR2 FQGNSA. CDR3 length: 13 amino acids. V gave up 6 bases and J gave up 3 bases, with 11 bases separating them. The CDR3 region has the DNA TGTGCCAGCAGTTATCCGGGGAAAGAGACCCAGTACTTC. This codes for CASSYPGKETQYF.

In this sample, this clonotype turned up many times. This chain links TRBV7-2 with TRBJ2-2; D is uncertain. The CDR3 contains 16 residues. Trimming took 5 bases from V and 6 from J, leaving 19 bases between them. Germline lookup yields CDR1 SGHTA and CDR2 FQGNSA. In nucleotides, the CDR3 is TGTGCCAGCAGCCCGTTACCGGTGGTTCACCCCGGGGAGCTGTTTTTT. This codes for CASSPLPVVHPGELFF.

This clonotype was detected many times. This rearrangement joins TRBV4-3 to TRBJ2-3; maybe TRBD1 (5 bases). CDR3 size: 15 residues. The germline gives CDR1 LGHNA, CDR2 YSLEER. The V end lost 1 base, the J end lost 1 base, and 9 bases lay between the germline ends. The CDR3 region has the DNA TGCGCCAGCAGCCAAGTTACAGGCCGCACAGATACGCAGTATTTT. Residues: CASSQVTGRTDTQYF.

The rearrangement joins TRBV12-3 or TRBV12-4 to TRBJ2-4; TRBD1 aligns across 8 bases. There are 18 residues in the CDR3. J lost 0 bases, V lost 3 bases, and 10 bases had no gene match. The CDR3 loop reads CASSFSGRGRGAKNIQYF. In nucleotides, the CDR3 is TGTGCCAGCAGTTTCTCTGGCAGGGGGCGCGGAGCCAAAAACATTCAGTACTTC.